This entry concerns a single TCR beta chain. No cognate antigen has been identified for it. Base qualities are missing; no much larger clone stands one base away. The data are from a study of radiation and T cells in renal cell carcinoma (dated by TCRdb to the early 2020s). Study-level background: Samples came from a clinical trial, in which primary renal cell carcinomas received 15 Gy stereotactic body radiation therapy followed by nephrectomy 4 weeks later. A total of around 50 samples underwent TCR beta sequencing, made up of around 26 tumors and about 27 peripheral blood samples. Across all 50 or so samples, 4,016,671 unique CDR3 nucleotide sequences, encoding 2,658,974 unique CDR3 amino acid sequences, were identified.

The research as a whole found: Because no pretreatment tumor biopsies were available, whether clonotypes were present in the tumor at baseline could not be determined. Changes in the blood repertoire were not tracked past 4 weeks after treatment. The single-armed trial design could not address effects of radiation dose or scheduling on the TCR repertoire. Top tumor clonotypes rose in blood from baseline to 2 weeks post-radiation, then contracted by 4 weeks, suggesting transient expansion of tumor-resident clones.

This specimen's time point label, per the study, means: blood 2 weeks post-SBRT. The sample's treatment or condition, from its label and the paper: 15 Gy SBRT to primary tumor, nephrectomy 4 weeks later. Serial peripheral blood from radiation-treated patients was sampled at baseline, 2 weeks and 4 weeks after SBRT to track tumor-enriched clonotypes. Renal cell carcinoma with clear cell pathology was present in all patients. Genomic DNA for TCR sequencing was prepared using the QIAamp DNA Blood Mini Kit (Qiagen). Only samples passing all quality control checks were included in the analyses. V and J are trimmed by 5 bases and 3 bases, and the gene matches miss 7 bases of the junction. From cysteine to phenylalanine, the CDR3 is 15 amino acids long. Only CDR3 DNA remains: 45 bases, in frame from the first base. Per the germline V gene, KGHSH is the CDR1 and LQKENI is the CDR2. TCR beta libraries were generated from genomic DNA with the immunoSEQ kit, following the manufacturer's recommendations. To prepare the libraries, a first multiplex PCR with proprietary primers was run, followed by a second PCR that added unique barcodes, and a bead cleanup was done after each round. Each sample batch included a kit-provided positive control reaction and a negative control reaction. The final libraries were assessed on an Agilent 4200 TapeStation D1000 ScreenTape, pooled by volume, and quantified by qPCR. Sequencing was performed on an Illumina NextSeq500 using a MidOutput 150-cycle cartridge, with 156 Read1 cycles, 15 Index1 cycles, and the kit custom primers. The pooled library was loaded at roughly 0.9 pM with roughly 19% PhiX control spiked in. Per the authors' processing: The vendor-processed data were analyzed in R, and a clonotype was defined as all T cells that share the same CDR3 nucleotide sequence. For clone abundance analyses, frequencies were normalized to the 10,000 most abundant clones per sample. Before analysis, public T cell clones were removed, and these numbered fewer than six per sample on average. Tumor-enriched clonotypes and baseline blood-enriched clonotypes were defined as those with an abundance difference of at least 32-fold between compartments. A beta-binomial differential abundance model was used to identify clonotypes that expanded or contracted between blood time points. Tumor-blood repertoire similarity was measured with the Baroni-Urbani and Buser coefficient, and group comparisons used two-tailed Wilcoxon tests in R. Held by TCRdb, this immuneACCESS table contains in-frame sequences only and omits some clones. Under half of the omission traces to an unresolved V gene where checked; the cause of the rest is unknown. The V and J calls and the clone size are those of that table, but D and trimming were determined from the DNA. This sample holds some 150,000 clones; 87% were observed only once. The ten largest account for 13% of the sample.

This TCR was sampled from a woman between 50 and 59 years old with renal cell carcinoma. Sequencing used blood, obtained from a patient whose treatment included radiotherapy and nephrectomy. This chain joins TRBV18 to TRBJ2-5, with 9 middle bases fitting TRBD1. At the DNA level, the sequence is TGTGCCAGCTCATTAATCCGGGACAGGGAAGAGACCCAGTACTTC. Its product reads: CASSLIRDREETQYF.